This T cell receptor (beta chain) was observed in a study of blood T cell repertoires in COVID-19. Whole-study context: Sites in the United States, Italy and Spain provided acute and convalescent COVID-19 samples. In each case, the material was cDNA or gDNA derived from T cells, B-cell-depleted T cells, or PBMCs.

In the original analysis: Counts of nucleated cells, estimated from reference gene primer amplification, were obtained. The repertoire was sequenced with immunoSEQ multiplex PCR; TCRdb's copy has only in-frame clones and lacks some. V and J calls and clone size are as listed in that table; D and trimming were resolved from the DNA. The table lists some 48,000 clones, approximately 80% of them singletons. This CDR3 region has 13 residues. Germline loops: CDR1 SGDLS, CDR2 YYNGEE. Germline trimming cut 5 bases from V and 8 bases from J; bases unmatched to any gene: 6. The chain carries TRBV9 and TRBJ2-1; TRBD1 aligns across 8 bases. This receptor was identified in a human donor in a cohort sampled during active COVID-19. The sample was peripheral blood. CDR3 sequence reads: CASRAGGTDEQFF. The DNA of the CDR3 is TGTGCCAGCAGGGCAGGGGGCACGGATGAGCAGTTCTTC.